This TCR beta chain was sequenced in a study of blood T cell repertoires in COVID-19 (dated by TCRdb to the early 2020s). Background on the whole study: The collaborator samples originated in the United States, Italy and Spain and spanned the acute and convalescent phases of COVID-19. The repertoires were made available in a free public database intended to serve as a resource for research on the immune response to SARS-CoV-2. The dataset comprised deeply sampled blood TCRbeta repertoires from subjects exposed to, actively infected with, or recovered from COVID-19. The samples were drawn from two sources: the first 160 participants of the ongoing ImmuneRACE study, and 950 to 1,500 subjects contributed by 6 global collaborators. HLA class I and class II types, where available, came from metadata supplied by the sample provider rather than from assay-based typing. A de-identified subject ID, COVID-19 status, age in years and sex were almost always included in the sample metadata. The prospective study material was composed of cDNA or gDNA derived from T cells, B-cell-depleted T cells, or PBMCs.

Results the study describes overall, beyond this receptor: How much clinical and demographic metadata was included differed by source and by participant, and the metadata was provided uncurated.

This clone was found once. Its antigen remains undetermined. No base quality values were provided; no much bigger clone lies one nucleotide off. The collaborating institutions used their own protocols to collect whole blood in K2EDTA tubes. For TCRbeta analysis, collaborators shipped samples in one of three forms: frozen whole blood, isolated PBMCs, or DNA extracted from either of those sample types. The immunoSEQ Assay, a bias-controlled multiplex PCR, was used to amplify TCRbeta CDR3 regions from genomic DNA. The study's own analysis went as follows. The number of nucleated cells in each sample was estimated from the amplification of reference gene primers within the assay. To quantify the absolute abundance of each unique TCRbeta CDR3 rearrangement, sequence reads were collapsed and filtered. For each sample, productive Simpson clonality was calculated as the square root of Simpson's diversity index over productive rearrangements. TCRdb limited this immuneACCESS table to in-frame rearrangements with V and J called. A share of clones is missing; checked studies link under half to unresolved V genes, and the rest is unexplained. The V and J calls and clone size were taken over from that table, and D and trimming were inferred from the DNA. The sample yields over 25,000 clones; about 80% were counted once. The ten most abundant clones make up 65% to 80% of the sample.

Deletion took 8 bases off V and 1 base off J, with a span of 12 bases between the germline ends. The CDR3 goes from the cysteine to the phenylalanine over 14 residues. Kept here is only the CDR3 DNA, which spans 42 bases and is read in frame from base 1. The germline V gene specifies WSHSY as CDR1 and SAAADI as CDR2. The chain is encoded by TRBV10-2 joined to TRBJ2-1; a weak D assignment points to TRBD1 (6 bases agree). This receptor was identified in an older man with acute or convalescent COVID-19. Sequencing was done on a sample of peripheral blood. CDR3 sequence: CASDTGRSYNEQFF. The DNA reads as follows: TGCGCCAGCGATACAGGGAGATCCTACAATGAGCAGTTCTTC.